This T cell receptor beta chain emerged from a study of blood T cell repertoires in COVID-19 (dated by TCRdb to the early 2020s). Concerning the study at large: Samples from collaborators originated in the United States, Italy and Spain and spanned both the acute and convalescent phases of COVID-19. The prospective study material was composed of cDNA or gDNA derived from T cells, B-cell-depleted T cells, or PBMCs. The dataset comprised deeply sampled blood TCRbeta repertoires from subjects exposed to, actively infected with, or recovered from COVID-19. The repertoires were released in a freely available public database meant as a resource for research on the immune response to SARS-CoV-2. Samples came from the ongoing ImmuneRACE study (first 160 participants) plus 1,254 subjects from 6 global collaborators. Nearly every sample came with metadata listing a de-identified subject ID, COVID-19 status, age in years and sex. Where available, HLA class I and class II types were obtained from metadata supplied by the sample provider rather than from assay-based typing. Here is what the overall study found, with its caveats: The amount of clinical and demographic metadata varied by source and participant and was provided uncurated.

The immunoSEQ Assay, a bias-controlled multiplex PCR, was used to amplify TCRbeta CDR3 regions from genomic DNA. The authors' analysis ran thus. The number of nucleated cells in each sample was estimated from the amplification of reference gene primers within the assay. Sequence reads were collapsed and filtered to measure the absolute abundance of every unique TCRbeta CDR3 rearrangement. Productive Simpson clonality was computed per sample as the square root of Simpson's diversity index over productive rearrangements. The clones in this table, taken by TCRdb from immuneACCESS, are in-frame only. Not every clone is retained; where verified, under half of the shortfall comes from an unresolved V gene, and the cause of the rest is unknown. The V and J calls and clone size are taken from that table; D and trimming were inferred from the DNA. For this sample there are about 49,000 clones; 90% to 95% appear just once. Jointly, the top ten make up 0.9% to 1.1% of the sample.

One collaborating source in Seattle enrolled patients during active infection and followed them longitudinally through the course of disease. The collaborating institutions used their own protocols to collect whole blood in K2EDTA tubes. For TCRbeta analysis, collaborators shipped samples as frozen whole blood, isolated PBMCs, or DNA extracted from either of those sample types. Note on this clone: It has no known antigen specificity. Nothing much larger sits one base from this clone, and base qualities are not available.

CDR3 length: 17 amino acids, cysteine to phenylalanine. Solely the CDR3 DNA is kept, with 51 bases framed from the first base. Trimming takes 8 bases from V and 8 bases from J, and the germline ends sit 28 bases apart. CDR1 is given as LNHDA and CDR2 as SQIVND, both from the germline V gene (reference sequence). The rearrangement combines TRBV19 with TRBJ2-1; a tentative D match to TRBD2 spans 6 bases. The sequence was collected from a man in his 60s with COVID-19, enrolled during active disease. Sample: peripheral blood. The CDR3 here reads CASSSPSIAERRHEQFF. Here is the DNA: TGTGCCAGTTCTAGTCCATCCATAGCGGAACGCCGGCATGAGCAGTTCTTC.